Following are 21 T cell receptor beta chains from one sample sequenced in a study of T cell repertoires in cytomegalovirus infection. TCRdb processed the reads anew with MiXCR; each CDR3 protein has one entry. The top ten clones hold approximately 14% of a sample with 350,000 to 500,000 distinct CDR3 sequences, about 33% of them seen once. Material for sequencing was PBMCs. The source is a human donor in good health (CMV status not recorded). Some clones in this sample may be carry-over from other donors' samples.

There are many counts of this clonotype. V is TRBV24-1 and J is TRBJ2-1; D is unclear. Trimming stripped 4 bases from V and 4 bases from J, with 13 bases between. The CDR3 sequence is 15 residues long. The V gene's germline CDR1 is KGHDR and CDR2 SFDVKD. CDR3 sequence reads: CATSESLRQYNEQFF. CDR3 nucleotide sequence: TGTGCCACCAGTGAATCATTACGTCAGTACAATGAGCAGTTCTTC.

The V gene is TRBV25-1, the J gene TRBJ2-1; D is unclear. The CDR3 extends over 14 amino acids. V gave up 3 bases and J gave up 5 bases, with 11 bases separating them. From germline, CDR1 is MGHDK and CDR2 SYGVNS. CDR3 sequence reads: CASSEEISNNEQFF. The CDR3 bases are TGTGCCAGCAGTGAGGAAATTTCCAACAATGAGCAGTTCTTC.

This clonotype was counted between two and nine times. V gene TRBV7-9 combines with J gene TRBJ1-2; 7 nucleotides agree with TRBD1. Trimming removed 5 bases from V and 4 bases from J; junction bases left unmatched: 13. CDR3 length equals 16 residues. Looked up from germline, CDR1 is SEHNR and CDR2 is FQNEAQ (reference sequence). The CDR3 sequence: CASSAPLTGSGYGYTF. The CDR3 nucleotides read TGTGCCAGCAGCGCTCCTTTGACAGGGTCCGGCTATGGCTACACCTTC. The entire variable domain, with the rest obtained from reference TRBV7-9 and TRBJ1-2, is as follows: DTGVSQNPRHKITKRGQNVTFRCDPISEHNRLYWYRQTLGQGPEFLTYFQNEAQLEKSRLLSDRFSAERPKGSFSTLEIQRTEQGDSAMYLCASSAPLTGSGYGYTFGSGTRLTVV.

The rearrangement uses TRBV7-6 and TRBJ2-1; the D is unclear. CDR1 SGHVS and CDR2 FNYEAQ come from the germline V gene. V lost 1 base to trimming and J lost 10 bases, with 8 bases between them. CDR3 size: 12 residues. CDR3 in amino acids: CASSLVNREQFF. The CDR3 DNA reads TGTGCCAGCAGCTTAGTAAATCGGGAGCAGTTCTTC.

The rearrangement links TRBV15 to TRBJ2-7; TRBD2 is a possible D gene (5 bases). This CDR3 region has 14 residues. V shed 2 bases and J shed 2 bases, with 10 bases lying between them. The germline gives CDR1 LNHNV, CDR2 YYDKDF (reference sequence). CDR3 nucleotides: TGTGCCACCAGCAGACCCGGGGAGACCTACGAGCAGTACTTC. It encodes CATSRPGETYEQYF.

The gene calls are TRBV7-9 and TRBJ1-1; 10 nucleotides line up with TRBD1. The V gene end was trimmed by 1 base and the J gene end by 4 bases; junction bases not matched to a gene: 3. The germline gives CDR1 SEHNR, CDR2 FQNEAQ (reference sequence). The CDR3 spans 15 residues. The DNA for the CDR3 is TGTGCCAGCAGCTTAGGGGACAGGGGAATCACTGAAGCTTTCTTT. This translates into CASSLGDRGITEAFF.

This clonotype was found a few times. This chain uses TRBV6-2 or TRBV6-3 with TRBJ1-1; D remains ambiguous. V was shortened by 6 bases and J by 2 bases, with 7 bases between the two germline ends. Germline loops: CDR1 MNHEY, CDR2 SVGEGT. There are 12 residues in the CDR3. Here the CDR3 reads CASREANTEAFF. CDR3 coding DNA: TGTGCCAGCAGAGAGGCTAACACTGAAGCTTTCTTT.

The chain has TRBV12-3 or TRBV12-4 and TRBJ2-5; D unclear. The CDR3 extends over 14 amino acids. The ends were cut back, 4 bases at V and 0 bases at J, with 9 bases in the middle. CDR3 DNA: TGTGCCAGCAGTTCACAGTCGTACCAAGAGACCCAGTACTTC. It is translated as CASSSQSYQETQYF.

Remarks on this clonotype: The conserved closing phenylalanine or tryptophan is absent in this CDR3, likely reflecting a read error. J is TRBJ2-5 and V is TRBV5-8; maybe TRBD2 (5 bases). V dropped 3 bases and J dropped 4 bases, with 13 bases sitting between them. From germline, CDR1 is SGHTS and CDR2 YDEGEE. The CDR3 has 14 amino acids. The CDR3: CASSSRAGGETQYL. As DNA, the CDR3 is TGTGCCAGCAGCTCCCGGGCAGGAGGAGAGACCCAGTACTTA.

This clonotype was found a few times. The J gene is TRBJ2-2, the V gene TRBV11-2; D remains unclear. Trimming removed 5 bases at V and 5 bases at J, with 9 bases between. Germline V lookup: CDR1 SGHAT, CDR2 FQNNGV. The CDR3 covers 13 residues. CDR3 region: CASSPVGTGELFF. In DNA form, the CDR3 reads TGTGCCAGCAGCCCAGTTGGAACCGGGGAGCTGTTTTTT.

V and J are TRBV5-6 and TRBJ2-3; TRBD1 matches 11 bases. This CDR3 has 15 amino acids. J lost 4 bases, V lost 4 bases, and 5 bases had no gene match. Germline loops: CDR1 SGHDT, CDR2 YYEEEE. The CDR3 DNA follows: TGTGCCAGCAGCACCGGGACAGGGGGGGCAGATACGCAGTATTTT. Its protein is CASSTGTGGADTQYF.

As regards this clonotype: Since the CDR3 does not end with the conserved phenylalanine or tryptophan, this likely comes from a read error. The chain joins TRBV19 to TRBJ2-7; 10 bases align to TRBD1. The CDR3 length is 15 residues. The ends lost 9 bases at V and 1 base at J; junction bases unmatched: 9. Germline assignment: CDR1 LNHDA and CDR2 SQIVND (reference sequence). The DNA of the CDR3 is TGTGCCAGATTACCGGGACAGGGGACATCCTACGAGCAGTACTTA. Translated, it gives CARLPGQGTSYEQYL.

The V call is TRBV4-3, the J call TRBJ1-4, with TRBD1 as a possible D gene (5 bases). Germline CDR1 reads LGHNA; CDR2 reads YSLEER. The CDR3 totals 17 residues. Trimming pared 1 base from V and 2 bases from J, leaving 14 bases between. The chain's CDR3 is CASSQVPVGTTNEKLFF. The CDR3 DNA sequence: TGCGCCAGCAGCCAAGTCCCAGTAGGGACGACTAATGAAAAACTGTTTTTT.

This chain joins TRBV2 and TRBJ2-1; 9 positions match TRBD2. Germline V lookup: CDR1 SNHLY, CDR2 FYNNEI. The CDR3 is made up of 15 amino acids. Trimming took 6 bases from V and 5 from J; bases not matched to a gene: 8. For the CDR3, the DNA is TGTGCCAGCAGCCCACGGGGACTAGCAGACAATGAGCAGTTCTTC. Translation gives CASSPRGLADNEQFF.

This clonotype was seen ten or more times. The chain recombines TRBV12-3 or TRBV12-4 with TRBJ2-7; no firm D call. The CDR3 covers 13 residues. V gave up 2 bases and J gave up 2 bases, with 7 bases separating them. The CDR3: CASSLMQAYEQYF. The CDR3 nucleotides are TGTGCCAGCAGTTTAATGCAGGCCTACGAGCAGTACTTC.

V is TRBV28 and J is TRBJ2-6; D gene unclear. Germline V lookup: CDR1 MDHEN, CDR2 SYDVKM. V was pared by 10 bases and J by 0 bases, with 10 bases between. The CDR3 is 14 amino acids. CDR3 in amino acids: CATKTGSGANVLTF. The CDR3 DNA is TGTGCCACTAAGACGGGCTCTGGGGCCAACGTCCTGACTTTC.

V and J are TRBV7-2 and TRBJ2-7; D is unclear. In germline, CDR1 is SGHTA, CDR2 FQGNSA. This CDR3 region has 12 residues. V lost 5 bases to trimming and J lost 1 base, with 6 bases between them. CDR3 DNA: TGTGCCAGCAGCCCCCAGTCCTACGAGCAGTACGTC. Translated, it gives CASSPQSYEQYV.

This clonotype has ten or more counts. The rearrangement links TRBV7-2 to TRBJ2-5; no definite D call. Trimming shortened V by 1 base and J by 1 base, and 10 bases separated the two germline ends. CDR1 and CDR2 from the germline V gene are SGHTA and FQGNSA. The CDR3 has 15 residues. The CDR3 loop reads CASSLDIAPQETQYF. For the CDR3, the DNA is TGTGCCAGCAGCTTAGACATCGCCCCCCAAGAGACCCAGTACTTC.

The chain combines TRBV4-3 with TRBJ1-6; 9 bases agree with TRBD1. Germline V gene data show CDR1 as LGHNA and CDR2 as YSLEER. The junction had 13 bases not matched to a gene; V was cut back by 4 bases and J by 9 bases. The CDR3 has 17 amino acids. The chain's CDR3 is CASSREDRGSGGSPLHF. The CDR3 region has the DNA TGCGCCAGCAGCCGAGAGGACAGGGGTTCGGGCGGTTCACCCCTCCACTTT.

The chain uses TRBV7-7 and TRBJ2-2; unclear D gene. V shed 1 base and J shed 7 bases, with 7 bases lying between them. CDR1 is SSHAT and CDR2 is FNYEAQ in the germline V gene (reference sequence). The CDR3 length is 13 residues. CDR3 region: CASSLGVVGELFF. DNA of the CDR3: TGTGCCAGCAGCTTAGGAGTGGTCGGGGAGCTGTTTTTT.

The sample holds a few counts of this clonotype. The chain links TRBV5-5 to TRBJ2-3; 7 bases map to TRBD2. Germline V lookup: CDR1 SGHKS, CDR2 YYEKEE (reference sequence). The CDR3 length is 13 residues. V was clipped by 7 bases and J by 10 bases; unmatched bases: 12. DNA of the CDR3: TGTGCCAGCGGGGAGGGCCCAAGCTTTGCGCAGTATTTT. Translation gives CASGEGPSFAQYF.